This T cell receptor (beta chain) is from a study of CD8 T cells in ankylosing spondylitis. General study findings and limits: Matched synovial fluid from ankylosing spondylitis patients was reported to be enriched for disease-linked clones.

This clonotype was recorded many times. Its antigen is not known. Quantitative molecular-barcoded 5'-RACE generated the TCR beta libraries. MiXCR was run by TCRdb on the 5' RACE reads, yielding one entry per CDR3 protein. In the table there are 200,000 to 300,000 distinct CDR3 sequences, approximately 9% of which are singletons. The specimen was blood, either unsorted or a sorted T cell fraction (not recorded which). This clonotype originated in a male donor with ankylosing spondylitis or in good health (not recorded which).

Here the CDR3 DNA reads TGCAGCGTTGAGGGCCGGGAGGGCCTCTACGAGCAGTACTTC. Protein sequence: CSVEGREGLYEQYF. The rearrangement links TRBV29-1 to TRBJ2-7; TRBD2 agrees at 8 bases. J gave up 3 bases and V 3 bases, and 7 bases lay outside the gene matches. The CDR3 covers 14 residues. Germline V gene lookup returns CDR1 SQVTM and CDR2 ANQGSEA.